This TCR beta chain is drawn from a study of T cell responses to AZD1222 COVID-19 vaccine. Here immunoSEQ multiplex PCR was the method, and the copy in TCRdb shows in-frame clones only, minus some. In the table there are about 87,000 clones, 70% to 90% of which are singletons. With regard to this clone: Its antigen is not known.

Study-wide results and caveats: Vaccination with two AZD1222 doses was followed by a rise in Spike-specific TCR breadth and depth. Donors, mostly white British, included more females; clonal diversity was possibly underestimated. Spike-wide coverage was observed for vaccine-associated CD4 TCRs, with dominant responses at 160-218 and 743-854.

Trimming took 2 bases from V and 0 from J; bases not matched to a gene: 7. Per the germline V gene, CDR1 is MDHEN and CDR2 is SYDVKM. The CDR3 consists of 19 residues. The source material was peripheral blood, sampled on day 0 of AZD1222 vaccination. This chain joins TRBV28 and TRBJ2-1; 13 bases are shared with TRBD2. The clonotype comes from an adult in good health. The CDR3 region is CASSLGGLAGVFSYNEQFF. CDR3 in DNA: TGTGCCAGCAGTTTAGGAGGACTAGCGGGAGTCTTCTCCTACAATGAGCAGTTCTTC.